The TCR beta chain described here comes from a study of preoperative IRX-2 immunotherapy in early breast cancer. The ends were cut back, 5 bases at V and 2 bases at J, with 12 bases in the middle. Germline lookup yields CDR1 LNHDA and CDR2 SQIVND (reference sequence). The CDR3 spans 14 residues. Assay used: immunoSEQ multiplex PCR; TCRdb lists only in-frame clones, some missing. The sample has roughly 4,000 clones, about two thirds seen once. The treatment here: preoperative locoregional IRX-2 cytokine immunotherapy. Preoperative locoregional IRX-2 cytokine immunotherapy was tested in the phase Ib source study.

The chain has TRBV19 and TRBJ1-1; D is unclear. The clonotype comes from a human donor with breast cancer. This specimen was tumor tissue, taken after IRX-2 immunotherapy. CDR3 sequence reads: CASSSVSANTEAFF. CDR3 DNA: TGTGCCAGTAGTTCTGTAAGCGCTAACACTGAAGCTTTCTTT.